Each of the 25 T cell receptor beta chains below was sequenced from the same sample in a study of cytomegalovirus exposure and HLA in healthy donors. Generated by immunoSEQ multiplex PCR, the TCRdb table keeps only in-frame clones and is missing some. The repertoire holds under 200,000 clones, with roughly 84% as singletons. The sequencing sample was made of PBMCs. Receptor source: a man aged 18 to 29 in good health and CMV-seropositive.

J is TRBJ1-5 and V is TRBV10-3, with D perhaps TRBD1 (5 bases). Germline CDR1 and CDR2: ENHRY and SYGVKD. This CDR3 comprises 13 residues. Trimming left V 6 bases short and J 5 bases short, with 11 bases between. The CDR3 DNA reads TGTGCCATCAGCCTACGCAGGGATCAGCCCCAGCATTTT. The encoded protein is CAISLRRDQPQHF.

The chain carries TRBV27 and TRBJ1-2; D may be TRBD1 (5 bases). Germline CDR1 MNHEY, CDR2 SMNVEV (reference sequence). This CDR3 has 14 amino acids. V was pared by 5 bases and J by 6 bases, with 16 bases between. The CDR3 loop is CASSPWGQGDGYTF. In DNA, the CDR3 is TGTGCCAGCAGTCCATGGGGCCAGGGCGATGGCTACACCTTC.

V and J are TRBV6-1 and TRBJ2-6; tentatively, D is TRBD1 (5 bases). Germline V lookup: CDR1 MNHNS, CDR2 SASEGT. Trimming left V 6 bases short and J 2 bases short, with 11 bases between. CDR3 length: 15 amino acids. The CDR3 DNA follows: TGTGCCAGCAGGGGCAGGGTGGCTGGGGCCAACGTCCTGACTTTC. Encoded protein: CASRGRVAGANVLTF.

The rearrangement links TRBV29-1 to TRBJ2-7; TRBD2 might be the D (7 bases). Deletions cut 7 bases from V and 1 base from J, with 17 bases between. Germline CDR1 is SQVTM and CDR2 is ANQGSEA. The CDR3 sequence is 14 residues long. CDR3 bases: TGCAGCGCCGGGGGGCTCGGGGGGTCCTACGAGCAGTACTTC. It encodes CSAGGLGGSYEQYF.

This clone was recorded once. The chain uses TRBV20-1 and TRBJ2-3; D is possibly TRBD1 (6 bases). Trimming took 6 bases from V and 7 from J, leaving 11 bases between them. Germline V gives CDR1 DFQATT, CDR2 SNEGSKA (reference sequence). This CDR3 spans 11 amino acids. The CDR3 coding sequence is TGCAGTGCAAACCAGGGGAATACGCAGTATTTT. Its protein product is CSANQGNTQYF.

This chain joins TRBV21-1 and TRBJ2-7; TRBD1, the table's D call, was not compared with the DNA. TRBV21-1 is a pseudogene segment. This CDR3 comprises 9 residues. CDR3 amino acids: CASSKAAYF. The CDR3 nucleotides are TGTGCCAGCAGCAAAGCGGCGTACTTC.

The rearrangement uses TRBV28 and TRBJ1-5; D possibly corresponds to TRBD1 (5 bases). V lost 6 bases to trimming and J lost 4 bases, with 10 bases between them. The germline V gene encodes CDR1 MDHEN and CDR2 SYDVKM. The CDR3 loop spans 13 amino acids. CDR3 coding DNA: TGTGCCAGCAGGGACACACCGAATCAGCCCCAGCATTTT. Translation: CASRDTPNQPQHF.

This chain joins TRBV28 and TRBJ1-2; D perhaps matches TRBD1 (6 bases). Germline loops: CDR1 MDHEN, CDR2 SYDVKM. The CDR3 runs 13 residues. Trimming stripped 9 bases from V and 2 bases from J, with 13 bases between. The CDR3 DNA is TGTGCCAGTCGACAGGTTCTCAACTATGGCTACACCTTC. Amino acid sequence: CASRQVLNYGYTF.

The chain links TRBV11-1 to TRBJ2-1; 11 positions match TRBD2. Trimming at V came to 5 bases and at J to 4 bases, leaving 4 bases not matched to a gene. The length of the CDR3 is 15 residues. Germline values: CDR1 SGHAT, CDR2 FQDESV (reference sequence). CDR3 protein: CASSTRLAGYNEQFF. The CDR3 coding sequence is TGTGCCAGCAGCACCCGACTAGCGGGATACAATGAGCAGTTCTTC.

The J gene is TRBJ2-2, the V gene TRBV4-2, with TRBD2 matching over 7 bases. The V and J ends lost 0 bases and 2 bases, in that order; junction bases with no gene match: 6. CDR3 length equals 17 residues. The germline gives CDR1 LGHNA, CDR2 YNFKEQ. The CDR3 coding sequence is TGTGCCAGCAGCCAAGACCCTAGCGGTCAAAACACCGGGGAGCTGTTTTTT. It translates to CASSQDPSGQNTGELFF.

In this sample, this clone turned up a few times. The chain carries TRBV9 and TRBJ1-2, with D perhaps matching TRBD1 (6 bases). This CDR3 is built from 15 residues. V shed 1 base and J shed 8 bases, with 18 bases lying between them. Looked up from germline, CDR1 is SGDLS and CDR2 is YYNGEE. CDR3 sequence (DNA): TGTGCCAGCAGCGTAACTATAGGACAGCCGGGAGGCTACACCTTC. This translates into CASSVTIGQPGGYTF.

In this sample, this clone turned up a few times. This chain connects TRBV4-2 to TRBJ2-7; D might be TRBD1 (5 bases). Germline CDR1 LGHNA, CDR2 YNFKEQ. This CDR3 has 12 amino acids. V was clipped by 4 bases and J by 7 bases, with 11 bases between them. The CDR3 spells CASSRSAGEQYF. In DNA, the CDR3 is TGTGCCAGCAGCCGCAGCGCAGGGGAGCAGTACTTC.

The genes are TRBV19 and TRBJ2-1, with D maybe TRBD2 (5 bases). The CDR3 totals 16 residues. In germline, CDR1 is LNHDA, CDR2 SQIVND (reference sequence). V was clipped by 1 base and J by 0 bases, with 10 bases between them. The CDR3 coding sequence is TGTGCCAGTAGTATAGTCCCGGGAATCTCCTACAATGAGCAGTTCTTC. Translating it yields CASSIVPGISYNEQFF.

The chain couples TRBV29-1 to TRBJ1-2; 8 bases fit TRBD1. The CDR3 is 14 residues long. CDR1 is SQVTM, CDR2 ANQGSEA, per germline. J was trimmed by 4 bases and V by 4 bases; bases with no gene match: 8. DNA of the CDR3: TGCAGCGTTGGGGGGCAGGGGGCGGGCTATGGCTACACCTTC. This codes for CSVGGQGAGYGYTF.

The chain employs TRBV29-1 and TRBJ1-2, with TRBD1 identical over 12 bases. CDR1 SQVTM and CDR2 ANQGSEA come from the germline V gene. Germline trimming cut 4 bases from V and 6 bases from J; bases unmatched to any gene: 9. The CDR3 spans 15 residues. The CDR3 nucleotides read TGCAGCGTTGCCCTACCGGGACAGGGGGCTCATGGCTACACCTTC. Protein: CSVALPGQGAHGYTF.

This clone was observed a handful of times. The V gene is TRBV5-1, the J gene TRBJ2-2; 7 nucleotides align to TRBD1. Trimming removed 3 bases from V and 6 bases from J; junction bases left unmatched: 8. Germline loops: CDR1 SGHRS, CDR2 YFSETQ. CDR3 length: 15 amino acids. The CDR3 loop is CASSSRTGDAGELFF. CDR3 DNA: TGCGCCAGCAGCTCAAGGACAGGAGACGCCGGGGAGCTGTTTTTT.

The CDR3 bases are TGTGCCAGCAGCGTAGATGGACTAGCGGGCAATGAGCAGTTCTTC. Encoded protein: CASSVDGLAGNEQFF. V gene TRBV9 combines with J gene TRBJ2-1; 11 nucleotides agree with TRBD2. CDR3 length: 15 residues. Per germline, CDR1 SGDLS and CDR2 YYNGEE. V lost 0 bases and J lost 6; bases outside the gene matches: 2.

In DNA, the CDR3 is TGTGCCAGCAGCCCGGGAGGGGGGGCCAGGCAGCCCCAGCATTTT. As protein: CASSPGGGARQPQHF. This sequence joins TRBV9 and TRBJ1-5; weak D call: TRBD1 (6 bases). Germline V gene data show CDR1 as SGDLS and CDR2 as YYNGEE. Trimming removed 4 bases at V and 7 bases at J, with 18 bases between. This CDR3 spans 15 amino acids.

V gene TRBV6-6 combines with J gene TRBJ2-7; D is perhaps TRBD1 (5 bases). Trimming pared 0 bases from V and 3 bases from J, leaving 15 bases between. Germline V gene data show CDR1 as MNHNY and CDR2 as SVGAGI (reference sequence). The CDR3 sequence is 16 residues long. The CDR3 protein is CASSYSRGANGYEQYF. The CDR3 DNA reads TGTGCCAGCAGTTACTCGCGTGGGGCCAACGGCTACGAGCAGTACTTC.

V and J are TRBV7-7 and TRBJ2-1, with TRBD1 matching 9 bases. The CDR3 sequence is 14 residues long. The V segment lost 2 bases and the J segment 6 bases; nucleotides outside the gene matches: 2. Germline-derived CDR1 and CDR2 are SSHAT and FNYEAQ (reference sequence). The CDR3, as DNA: TGTGCCAGCAGCTTATCGGACAGGGGCAATGAGCAGTTCTTC. The encoded protein is CASSLSDRGNEQFF.

The rearrangement links TRBV19 to TRBJ2-5; 9 positions match TRBD2. V lost 5 bases, J lost 4 bases, and 5 bases stayed unmatched. The CDR3 consists of 14 residues. Per the germline V gene, CDR1 is LNHDA and CDR2 is SQIVND (reference sequence). The CDR3 loop is CASSDSGRTETQYF. CDR3 sequence (DNA): TGTGCCAGTAGTGATAGCGGGAGAACAGAGACCCAGTACTTC.

The rearrangement joins TRBV5-1 to TRBJ2-5, with D maybe TRBD1 (5 bases). CDR1 is SGHRS, CDR2 YFSETQ, per germline. The V gene lost 4 bases and the J gene lost 5 bases, with 15 bases spanning the gap. This CDR3 is built from 14 residues. This CDR3 is CASSPPVQGETQYF. CDR3 coding DNA: TGCGCCAGCAGCCCCCCAGTCCAGGGCGAGACCCAGTACTTC.

In nucleotides, the CDR3 is TGTGCCAGGGGCAGGGAACCGGGCAATGAGCAGTTCTTC. Amino acids: CARGREPGNEQFF. The rearrangement links TRBV5-4 to TRBJ2-1; D might be TRBD1 (5 bases). CDR3 length equals 13 residues. Germline V gene lookup returns CDR1 SGHNT and CDR2 YYREEE (reference sequence). V shed 8 bases and J shed 6 bases, with 15 bases lying between them.

The chain links TRBV5-6 to TRBJ2-6; tentatively, D is TRBD2 (6 bases). CDR1 is SGHDT and CDR2 is YYEEEE in the germline V gene. Trimming removed 4 bases from V and 2 bases from J, with 7 bases in between. CDR3 size: 14 residues. CDR3 coding DNA: TGTGCCAGCAGCCCGGGAGCTGGGGCCAACGTCCTGACTTTC. Translating it yields CASSPGAGANVLTF.

V and J are TRBV7-2 and TRBJ2-6; no firm D call. V gave up 5 bases and J gave up 0 bases, with 5 bases separating them. The CDR3 contains 14 residues. CDR1 is SGHTA, CDR2 FQGNSA, per germline. CDR3: CASSHSSGANVLTF. The CDR3 DNA reads as TGTGCCAGCAGCCACAGCTCTGGGGCCAACGTCCTGACTTTC.